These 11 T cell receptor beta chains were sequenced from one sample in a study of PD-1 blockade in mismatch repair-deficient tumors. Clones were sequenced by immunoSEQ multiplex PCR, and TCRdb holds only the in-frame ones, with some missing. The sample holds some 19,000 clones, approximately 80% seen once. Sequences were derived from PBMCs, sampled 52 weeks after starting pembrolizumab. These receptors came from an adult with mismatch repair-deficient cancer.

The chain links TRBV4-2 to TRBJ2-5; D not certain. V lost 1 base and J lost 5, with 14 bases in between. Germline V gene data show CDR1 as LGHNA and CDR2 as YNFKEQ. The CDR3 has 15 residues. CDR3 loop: CASSQALGTRETQYF. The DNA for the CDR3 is TGTGCCAGCAGCCAAGCACTGGGTACCAGGGAGACCCAGTACTTC.

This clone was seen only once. The CDR3 here is CASSIAIGSRVAGELFF. The CDR3 DNA sequence: TGTGCCAGTAGTATAGCAATCGGTTCGAGGGTCGCCGGGGAGCTGTTTTTT. This chain joins TRBV19 and TRBJ2-2; perhaps TRBD2 as D (5 bases). V shed 1 base and J shed 6 bases, with 18 bases lying between them. The V gene's germline CDR1 is LNHDA and CDR2 SQIVND (reference sequence). The CDR3 totals 17 residues.

The CDR3 loop is CASSLLAGGPGNEQFF. Written as DNA, the CDR3 is TGCGCCAGCAGCTTACTAGCGGGAGGGCCGGGCAATGAGCAGTTCTTC. The chain employs TRBV5-1 and TRBJ2-1; 13 bases align to TRBD2. The CDR3 is made up of 16 amino acids. From germline, CDR1 is SGHRS and CDR2 YFSETQ. The V gene end was trimmed by 2 bases and the J gene end by 6 bases; junction bases not matched to a gene: 5.

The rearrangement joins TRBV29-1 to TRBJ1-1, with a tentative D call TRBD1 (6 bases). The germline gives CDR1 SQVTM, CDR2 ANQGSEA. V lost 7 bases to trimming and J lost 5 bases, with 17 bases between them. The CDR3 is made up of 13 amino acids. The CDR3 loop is CSGRGGARTEAFF. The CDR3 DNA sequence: TGCAGCGGGAGGGGGGGGGCACGGACTGAAGCTTTCTTT.

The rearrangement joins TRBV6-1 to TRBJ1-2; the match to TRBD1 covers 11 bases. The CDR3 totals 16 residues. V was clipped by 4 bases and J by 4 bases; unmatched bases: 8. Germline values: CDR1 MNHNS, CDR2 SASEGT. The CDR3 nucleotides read TGTGCCAGCAGTGGAGGACAGGGGGCTCGGGGCTATGGCTACACCTTC. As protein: CASSGGQGARGYGYTF.

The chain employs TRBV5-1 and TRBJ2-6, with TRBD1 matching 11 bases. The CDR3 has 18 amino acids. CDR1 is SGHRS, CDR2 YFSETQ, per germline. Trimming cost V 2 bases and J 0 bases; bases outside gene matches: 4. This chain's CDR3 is CASSLLGQGGSGANVLTF. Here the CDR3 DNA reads TGCGCCAGCAGCTTACTGGGACAGGGGGGCTCTGGGGCCAACGTCCTGACTTTC.

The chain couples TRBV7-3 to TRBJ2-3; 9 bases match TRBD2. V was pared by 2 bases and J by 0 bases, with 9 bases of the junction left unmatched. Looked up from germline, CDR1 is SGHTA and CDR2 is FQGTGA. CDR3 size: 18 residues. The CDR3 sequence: CASSLQASGTSSTDTQYF. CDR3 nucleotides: TGTGCCAGCAGCTTACAGGCTAGCGGGACCTCTAGCACAGATACGCAGTATTTT.

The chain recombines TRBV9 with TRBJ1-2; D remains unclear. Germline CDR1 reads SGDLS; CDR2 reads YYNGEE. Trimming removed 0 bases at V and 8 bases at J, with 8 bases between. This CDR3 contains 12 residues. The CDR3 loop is CASSVEGRGYTF. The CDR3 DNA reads TGTGCCAGCAGCGTAGAAGGGAGGGGCTACACCTTC.

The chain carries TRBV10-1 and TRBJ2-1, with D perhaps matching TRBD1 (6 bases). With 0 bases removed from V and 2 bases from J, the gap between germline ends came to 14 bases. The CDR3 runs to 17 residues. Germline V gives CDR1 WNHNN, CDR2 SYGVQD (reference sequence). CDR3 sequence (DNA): TGCGCCAGCAGTGAGTCCGTAGGGACACGGGCCTACAATGAGCAGTTCTTC. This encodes CASSESVGTRAYNEQFF.

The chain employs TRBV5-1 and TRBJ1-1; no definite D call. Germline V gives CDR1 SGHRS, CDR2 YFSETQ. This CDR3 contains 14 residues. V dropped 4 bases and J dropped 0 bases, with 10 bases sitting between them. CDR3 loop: CASSVRLMNTEAFF. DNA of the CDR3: TGCGCCAGCAGCGTACGACTGATGAACACTGAAGCTTTCTTT.

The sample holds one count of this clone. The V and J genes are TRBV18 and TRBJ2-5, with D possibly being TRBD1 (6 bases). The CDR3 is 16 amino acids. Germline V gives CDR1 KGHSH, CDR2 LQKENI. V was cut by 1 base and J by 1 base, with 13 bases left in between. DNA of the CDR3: TGTGCCAGCTCACCACAGCAACAGGGCTCCCAAGAGACCCAGTACTTC. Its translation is CASSPQQQGSQETQYF.